This TCR beta chain was obtained from a study of T cell changes during pregnancy in multiple sclerosis. Germline lookup yields CDR1 MNHNY and CDR2 SVGAGI (reference sequence). V dropped 7 bases and J dropped 1 base, with 14 bases sitting between them. CDR3 length: 15 residues. The table came from immunoSEQ multiplex PCR; TCRdb's copy has only in-frame clones and leaves some out. The sample lists some 40,000 clones; roughly 93% were seen once. Sequenced here: CD4+ T cells from peripheral blood mononuclear cells, sampled in the first trimester of pregnancy. This clonotype was sampled from a female donor with multiple sclerosis, enrolled in a pregnancy study. The chain couples TRBV6-6 to TRBJ1-5, with TRBD1 as a possible D gene (5 bases). CDR3 sequence reads: CASNLQGLSNQPQHF. DNA for the CDR3: TGTGCCAGCAACCTCCAGGGATTAAGCAATCAGCCCCAGCATTTT.